Listed here is a single T cell receptor (beta chain). This sample was included in a study of blood T cell repertoires in COVID-19. Study details: The origin of the acute and convalescent COVID-19 samples was the United States, Italy and Spain. In each case, the material was cDNA or gDNA derived from T cells, B-cell-depleted T cells, or PBMCs.

The V gene's germline CDR1 is SNHLY and CDR2 FYNNEI. The junction had 3 bases not matched to a gene; V was cut back by 6 bases and J by 0 bases. The CDR3 consists of 14 residues. Methods used by the authors: Cell counts per sample came from amplifying reference gene primers. Clones were read by immunoSEQ multiplex PCR, and TCRdb kept only the in-frame ones, dropping some. The V and J calls and the clone size are those of that table, but D and trimming were determined from the DNA. The sample consists of some 180,000 clones, 80% of them appearing once. The receptor's source is a man between 60 and 70 years old with acute or convalescent COVID-19. Sequenced input: peripheral blood. The V gene is TRBV2, the J gene TRBJ1-2; 8 bases agree with TRBD1. The CDR3 spells CASRRDRTNYGYTF. CDR3 coding DNA: TGTGCCAGCAGACGGGACAGGACTAACTATGGCTACACCTTC.